This TCR beta chain originates from a study of spatial heterogeneity in lung cancer (dated by TCRdb to 2018 to 2020). Describing the broader study: Beta-chain transcripts were consistently detected in greater numbers than alpha-chain transcripts, which likely reflects a higher abundance of beta-chain transcripts. In the raw uncorrected reads, each unique combination of TCR and UMI appeared more than ten times on average. TCR alpha and beta repertoires were quantitatively compared across multiple tumor regions, matched nontumor lung and blood in non-small cell lung cancer. Nonsynonymous mutation counts, determined by whole-exome sequencing of tumor tissue, were related to TCR repertoire features. At surgery, both alpha and beta chains were TCR-sequenced in roughly 200 tumor regions, fewer than 65 matched nontumor lung samples and 50 to 60 PBMC samples. Overall study results and their limits: Ubiquitous expanded tumor TCRs showed up in blood more often at tumor resection than at routine follow-up. Confirming at a functional level the hypothesis that regional TCRs recognize regional mutations was considered to require additional single-cell paired TCR alpha and beta sequencing.

The sample holds a few counts of this clonotype. What this receptor recognizes is not known. No much larger clone exists at a distance of one base, and base qualities are not known. The time point label for this specimen denotes: sample taken at primary tumor resection. TCR sequencing used whole RNA extracted from tumor and nontumor lung tissue, or from cryopreserved PBMC samples, without cell sorting. The donors were fewer than 90 patients from the lung TRACERx cohort who had early-stage, untreated non-small cell lung cancer. Patients were selected for TCR sequencing only if sufficient RNA was available from at least two tumor regions. The library was generated by 5' RACE. Data came from a NextSeq 500. In the TCR library protocol, a unique molecular identifier was attached to each TCR cDNA molecule so that PCR and sequencing errors could be corrected. For the original study's pipeline: TCR identification, UMI-based error correction and CDR3 extraction were performed with Decombinator tools. TCRs above a frequency of 2 per 1,000, corresponding to the top 1% of the tumor frequency distribution, were defined as expanded. Renyi diversity was calculated using the R vegan package after each repertoire was subsampled 100 times to 5,000 TCRs. To build CDR3 similarity networks, amino acid triplet string-kernel similarity was used, and CDR3s were connected when their pairwise similarity was above 0.82. Starting from the raw public reads, TCRdb applied fastp trimming at Q25, assembled clones with MiXCR and retained in-frame beta chains. Rows merge per CDR3 protein into single entries with the most common DNA and genes. For this entry, the V and J calls and clone size follow TCRdb and not the study's own pipeline. This sample lists 85,000 to 100,000 distinct CDR3 sequences; about an eighth were detected once. The leading ten clones occupy 35% to 45% of the sample.

Reading the germline V gene (reference sequence) gives CDR1 DFQATT and CDR2 SNEGSKA. The V and J ends are trimmed by 6 bases and 5 bases, leaving 7 bases between them. CDR3 length: 10 amino acids, cysteine to phenylalanine. Left in the record is the CDR3 DNA by itself, 30 bases read in frame from the first base. The origin of this receptor is a male donor with early-stage non-small cell lung cancer. The chain links TRBV20-1 with TRBJ2-5; there is no confident call for the D gene. The sequences come from PBMCs, collected at surgery. CDR3 protein: CSANGETQYF. The bases are TGCAGTGCAAACGGGGAGACCCAGTACTTC.